A selection of T cell receptor beta chains follows, all from one sample in a study of OX40 agonist ivuxolimab in advanced cancers. Assay used: immunoSEQ multiplex PCR; TCRdb lists only in-frame clones, some missing. The data contain about 53,000 clones, approximately 81% of them singletons. The material was CD4+ or CD8+ T cells sorted from blood, obtained in a trial of the OX40 agonist ivuxolimab. The receptors stem from an adult with an advanced solid tumor such as melanoma, head and neck, liver or kidney cancer. Each CDR3 is given with its conserved first and last residue. A D gene is named only where the DNA matches it firmly. Only part of the rows carry a size: once, few, many, or a class if the clone is expanded.

d_call	clone_size	j_call	v_call	cdr3_nt	cdr3_aa
NA	NA	TRBJ2-1	TRBV5-4	TGTGCCAGCAGCCCGACCGGGCAGGGGAGGGACAATGAGCAGTTCTTC	CASSPTGQGRDNEQFF
NA	NA	TRBJ2-5	TRBV19	TGTGCCAGTAGTACACAGGGTGGAGAGACCCAGTACTTC	CASSTQGGETQYF
TRBD2	NA	TRBJ2-3	TRBV5-1	TGCGCCAGCAGGGCGGGACTAGCGGGAGAGCTTACGCAGTATTTT	CASRAGLAGELTQYF
NA	once	TRBJ2-1	TRBV4-3	TGCGCCAGCAGCCAAGAGGGAAGCCGAGACAATGAGCAGTTCTTC	CASSQEGSRDNEQFF
TRBD2	NA	TRBJ2-7	TRBV7-2	TGTGCCAGCAGCTTAGCCGCTAGCGGCCCTTCCTACGAGCAGTACTTC	CASSLAASGPSYEQYF
NA	NA	TRBJ2-5	TRBV11-3	TGTGCCAGCAGCCTGGGGGGCCCGGTACAAGAGACCCAGTACTTC	CASSLGGPVQETQYF
NA	NA	TRBJ1-5	TRBV7-6	TGTGCCAGCAGCTTAGGGACAGCTCAGCCCCAGCATTTT	CASSLGTAQPQHF
NA	NA	TRBJ2-3	TRBV11-3	TGTGCCAGCAGCTCCAATGGGGATACGCAGTATTTT	CASSSNGDTQYF
TRBD1	NA	TRBJ2-5	TRBV7-2	TGTGCCAGCAGCTTAGGGCGGACAGGGGGCAGAGAGACCCAGTACTTC	CASSLGRTGGRETQYF
NA	NA	TRBJ2-3	TRBV19	TGTGCCAGTAGTATAAGAGGGGCTCAAAGAACCTTCACAGATACGCAGTATTTT	CASSIRGAQRTFTDTQYF
TRBD2	few	TRBJ2-7	TRBV9	TGTGCCAGTCAACCGGGACTAGCTTCCTACGAGCAGTACTTC	CASQPGLASYEQYF
NA	NA	TRBJ2-3	TRBV27	TGTGCCAGCAGCCTCAGGGTCTCGACCACAGATACGCAGTATTTT	CASSLRVSTTDTQYF
TRBD2	once	TRBJ2-5	TRBV14	TGTGCCAGCAGCCAAGCCCCGACTAGCGGGAGTTCAGAGACCCAGTACTTC	CASSQAPTSGSSETQYF
TRBD1	NA	TRBJ1-2	TRBV7-2	TGTGCCAGCAGCTTAGCGCAATCGGGACAGTCGTATGGCTACACCTTC	CASSLAQSGQSYGYTF
NA	NA	TRBJ1-4	TRBV4-1	TGCGCCAGCAGCCAATCAACAGGGCCAACTAATGAAAAACTGTTTTTT	CASSQSTGPTNEKLFF
TRBD2	NA	TRBJ2-2	TRBV5-1	TGCGCCAGCAGCTTGCCCCTAGCGGGAGGGACCGGGGAGCTGTTTTTT	CASSLPLAGGTGELFF
NA	few	TRBJ2-3	TRBV5-4	TGTGCCAGCAGCTTGGCGCCCACAGATACGCAGTATTTT	CASSLAPTDTQYF
NA	NA	TRBJ2-4	TRBV12-1	TGTGCCAGCAGCTCCCCCTATTGCAGGATAGCCAAAAACATTCAGTACTTC	CASSSPYCRIAKNIQYF
NA	NA	TRBJ2-5	TRBV5-4	TGTGCCAGCAGCTCTAAGCGGGACCAAGAGACCCAGTACTTC	CASSSKRDQETQYF
NA	NA	TRBJ2-5	TRBV29-1	TGCAGCGTTGAAAAGGGCTCGGAGACCCAGTACTTC	CSVEKGSETQYF
TRBD1	NA	TRBJ1-2	TRBV28	TGTGCCAGCAGTTTCGTTCACAGAGGGGTGTGGACAGGGGTGACCTATGGCTACACCTTC	CASSFVHRGVWTGVTYGYTF
NA	NA	TRBJ1-4	TRBV7-9	TGTGCCAGCAGCTTAACTCCGTTGGGCACTAATGAAAAACTGTTTTTT	CASSLTPLGTNEKLFF
NA	NA	TRBJ1-1	TRBV28	TGTGCCAGCAGTCCCGTTTTAGGTACTGAAGCTTTCTTT	CASSPVLGTEAFF
NA	NA	TRBJ2-5	TRBV15	TGTGCCACGCAGGGGCGCGGAGAGACCCAGTACTTC	CATQGRGETQYF
NA	NA	TRBJ1-2	TRBV5-8	TGTGCCAGCAGCTTGGTGACCGGCGGGGGGGGCTATGGCTACACCTTC	CASSLVTGGGGYGYTF
NA	once	TRBJ1-3	TRBV28	TGTGCCAGCAGTAAAAGGGACACATCCCTCTCTGGAAACACCATATATTTT	CASSKRDTSLSGNTIYF
NA	NA	TRBJ1-1	TRBV10-3	TGTGCCATCACCGGAGTGGACACTGAAGCTTTCTTT	CAITGVDTEAFF
NA	NA	TRBJ1-3	TRBV11-3	TGTGCCAGCAGAACAGATCACCCTGGAAACACCATATATTTT	CASRTDHPGNTIYF
NA	NA	TRBJ2-3	TRBV6-6	TGTGCCAGCAGTTACGGGGGAACTAGCACAGATACGCAGTATTTT	CASSYGGTSTDTQYF
NA	few	TRBJ2-6	TRBV19	TGTGCCAGTAGTCTCCCCTCTGGGGCCAACGTCCTGACTTTC	CASSLPSGANVLTF
NA	NA	TRBJ2-7	TRBV7-2	TGTGCCAGCAGCTTATCATTGCAGGACTACGAGCAGTACTTC	CASSLSLQDYEQYF
TRBD2	few	TRBJ2-3	TRBV7-2	TGTGCCAGCAGCTCGACTAGCGCGGTTGGTTCGCAGTATTTT	CASSSTSAVGSQYF
TRBD1	NA	TRBJ2-7	TRBV28	TGTGCCAGCAGTTCAGGGGGGACAGGGATCTACGAGCAGTACTTC	CASSSGGTGIYEQYF
NA	NA	TRBJ1-4	TRBV2	TGTGCCAGCAGTGAAGGGACACGGTTAGGGGGTGAAAAACTGTTTTTT	CASSEGTRLGGEKLFF
NA	few	TRBJ2-1	TRBV7-9	TGTGCCAGCAGCTTAGTTGGCAGAGGCAATGAGCAGTTCTTC	CASSLVGRGNEQFF
NA	NA	TRBJ1-5	TRBV11-2	TGTGCCAGCAGCTTAGGACACAGCTATAATCAGCCCCAGCATTTT	CASSLGHSYNQPQHF
NA	once	TRBJ2-2	TRBV14	TGTGCCAGCAGCCGGGTTTTCGGCGGGGAGCTGTTTTTT	CASSRVFGGELFF
NA	NA	TRBJ2-1	TRBV7-3	TGTGCCAGCAGTCCGCTGGGGGGCCGCGAGCAGTTCTTC	CASSPLGGREQFF